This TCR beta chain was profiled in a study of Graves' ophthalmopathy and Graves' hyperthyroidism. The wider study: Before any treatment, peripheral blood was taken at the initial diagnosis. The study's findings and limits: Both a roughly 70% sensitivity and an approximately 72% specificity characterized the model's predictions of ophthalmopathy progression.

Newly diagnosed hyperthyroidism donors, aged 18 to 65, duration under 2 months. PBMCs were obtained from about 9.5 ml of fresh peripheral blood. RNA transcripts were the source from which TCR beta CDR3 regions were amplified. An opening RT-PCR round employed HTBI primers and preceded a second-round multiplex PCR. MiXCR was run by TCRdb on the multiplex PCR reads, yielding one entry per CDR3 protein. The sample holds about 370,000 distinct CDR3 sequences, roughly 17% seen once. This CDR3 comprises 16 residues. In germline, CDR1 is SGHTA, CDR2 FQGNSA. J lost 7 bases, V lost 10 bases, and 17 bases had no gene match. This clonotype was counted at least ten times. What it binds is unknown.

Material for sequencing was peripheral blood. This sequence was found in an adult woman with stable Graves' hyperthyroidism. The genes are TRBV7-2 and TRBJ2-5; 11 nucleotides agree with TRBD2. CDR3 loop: CATNSGRVEGSGTQYF. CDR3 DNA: TGTGCCACCAATAGCGGGAGGGTTGAGGGCTCTGGGACCCAGTACTTC.